This TCR beta chain was observed in a study of T cells in Graves' hyperthyroidism and ophthalmopathy. Whole-study results and caveats: The model identified upcoming ophthalmopathy a median about 7.1 months ahead of onset. From stable hyperthyroidism, ophthalmopathy was separated by a 13 V-J model.

Researchers amplified the TCR beta CDR3 regions from RNA transcripts. HTBI primers were employed in a first-round RT-PCR of the TCR CDR3. A single record per CDR3 protein comes from TCRdb applying MiXCR to the multiplex PCR reads. The sample includes about 640,000 distinct CDR3 sequences, about a fifth of them seen just once. A note on this clonotype: The antigen remains unidentified.

In making diagnoses, clinical symptoms, serum thyroxine and TRAb, thyroid ultrasound and orbital computed tomography were all used. Fresh peripheral blood, around 9.2 ml of it, supplied the PBMCs. CDR1 is MNHNS and CDR2 is SASEGT in the germline V gene. This CDR3 has 12 residues. The V gene lost 6 bases and the J gene lost 5 bases, with 8 bases spanning the gap. The chain joins TRBV6-1 to TRBJ2-1; D is unclear. The TCR comes from a man aged 25 to 45 with Graves' ophthalmopathy. The sample consisted of blood. The CDR3 bases are TGTGCCAGCAGCGAACGGAACAATGAGCAGTTCTTC. Translation: CASSERNNEQFF.